This section outlines one T cell receptor beta chain sequence together with its context. Its antigen remains unknown. The sample belongs to a study of post-analysis software for immune sequencing data. Study-level points and caveats: With TRBV5-6, TRBV5-1 and TRBV20-1 included, about 5 TRBV segments were more frequent in patients than in controls. Multiple sclerosis was associated with a significant reduction in normalized Chao1 diversity relative to controls.

CDR1 DFQATT and CDR2 SNEGSKA come from the germline V gene (reference sequence). This CDR3 comprises 15 residues. V lost 3 bases to trimming and J lost 8 bases; unmatched junction nucleotides: 14. Incorporated into the TCR beta cDNA libraries were unique molecular identifiers, which served to reduce PCR and sequencing biases. From around 1 to 10 million T cells, roughly 0.5 million cDNA molecules were obtained. TCRdb re-derived calls from the PCR reads in MiXCR, one entry per CDR3 protein. The table includes 430,000 or so distinct CDR3 sequences, more than 30% detected once. This TCR was recovered from a girl aged 2 to 9 with multiple sclerosis. Material: blood. The genes are TRBV20-1 and TRBJ1-2; 8 bases match TRBD1. In DNA, the CDR3 is TGCAGTGCTAGTCCAGGGGGCTATTTGGGGAGGGGCTACACCTTC. This translates into CSASPGGYLGRGYTF.